What follows is one T cell receptor beta chain and its context. As yet, its antigen is unknown. The data originate from a study of Ad26.COV2.S vaccination and SARS-CoV-2 variants. In the study overall: Of the COV1001 trial arms, the Ad26.COV2.S arm included the donor. Once, or twice with 56 days between doses, Ad26.COV2.S was given intramuscularly. Study-level findings and limits: Substantial response breadth was reportedly seen for spike-specific CD8+ and CD4+ T cells after vaccination.

This CDR3 spans 15 amino acids. V was pared by 3 bases and J by 8 bases, with 12 bases of the junction left unmatched. Germline V gene lookup returns CDR1 DFQATT and CDR2 SNEGSKA (reference sequence). Treatment here: about 20 received Ad26.COV2.S at low or high dose, single or two shots; about 5 received placebo; per-sample allocation not given. Material that was analyzed had been drawn on day 63 after the first vaccine or placebo injection. Using immunoSEQ multiplex PCR, the repertoire was profiled, and TCRdb retains in-frame clones only, with some absent. The sample has 350,000 to 450,000 clones, roughly 90% seen once.

The sequence came from a person between 18 and 60 years old who received the Ad26.COV2.S COVID-19 vaccine or a placebo. Sequenced here: peripheral blood, sampled in a trial of Ad26.COV2.S vaccine versus placebo. This sequence joins TRBV20-1 and TRBJ1-2; 10 nucleotides line up with TRBD1. CDR3 amino acids: CSASRQGARLRGYTF. CDR3 sequence (DNA): TGCAGTGCTAGTAGACAGGGGGCCCGATTACGGGGCTACACCTTC.